The rows below give T cell receptor beta chains drawn from one sample of a study of T cell responses to AZD1222 COVID-19 vaccine. TCRdb's table, derived via immunoSEQ multiplex PCR, lists solely in-frame clones and lacks some. The sample has tens of thousands of clones; 90% to 95% are singletons. The sequences come from peripheral blood, collected on day 0 of AZD1222 vaccination. These receptors all stem from an adult in good health. Each CDR3 is given with its conserved first and last residue. D genes are given only for firm matches. A row's size may be missing; if present it is once, few, many or a size class.

clone size,V gene,D gene,CDR3 length,J gene,CDR3 DNA,CDR3 protein
few,TRBV7-9,.,14,TRBJ1-1,TGTGCCAGCAGCCTTATGACGGAGAACACTGAAGCTTTCTTT,CASSLMTENTEAFF
.,TRBV28,TRBD2,17,TRBJ2-2,TGTGCCAGCATTGGTCAGCGGGGGGCCTCTAACACCGGGGAGCTGTTTTTT,CASIGQRGASNTGELFF
.,TRBV12-3/TRBV12-4,TRBD1,12,TRBJ1-2,TGTGCCAGCAGCTTGGACAGGGTCGGCTACACCTTC,CASSLDRVGYTF
.,TRBV27,.,15,TRBJ1-1,TGTGCCAGCAGTTTCGGAACAGGGCTGAACACTGAAGCTTTCTTT,CASSFGTGLNTEAFF
.,TRBV5-1,TRBD2,14,TRBJ2-3,TGCGCCAGCAGCGCTAGCGGGGGCGGAGATACGCAGTATTTT,CASSASGGGDTQYF
.,TRBV5-1,.,15,TRBJ2-7,TGCGCCAGCAGCCCGGGACATGGCCAGGTCTACGAGCAGTACTTC,CASSPGHGQVYEQYF
.,TRBV10-1,.,13,TRBJ2-5,TGCGCCAGCAGTGAAGACTTTTTGGGGACCCAGTACTTC,CASSEDFLGTQYF
once,TRBV19,TRBD1,16,TRBJ2-5,TGTGCCAGTAGTACCGAAGGGACAGGGGGCTGGAAGACCCAGTACTTC,CASSTEGTGGWKTQYF
.,TRBV11-3,.,17,TRBJ1-6,TGTGCCAGCAGCTACCCTTACAGGGTAGCGCTAAGGTCACCCCTCCACTTT,CASSYPYRVALRSPLHF
.,TRBV6-5,.,15,TRBJ2-5,TGTGCCAGCAAAAATTACAGGGCAGGAAGTGAGACCCAGTACTTC,CASKNYRAGSETQYF
.,TRBV28,.,14,TRBJ1-2,TGTGCCAGCAGTCGGGACCGCTCCTACTATGGCTACACCTTC,CASSRDRSYYGYTF
.,TRBV3-1/TRBV3-2,TRBD2,16,TRBJ2-3,TGTGCCAGCAGCCGACTAGCGGGGGGGAAAGGCGATACGCAGTATTTT,CASSRLAGGKGDTQYF
.,TRBV10-3,TRBD1,15,TRBJ1-1,TGTGCCATCAGAAACGCCGACAGGGTTAGCACTGAAGCTTTCTTT,CAIRNADRVSTEAFF
few,TRBV25-1,.,11,TRBJ1-2,TGTGCCAGCAGTGTTGGGGTTGGCTACACCTTC,CASSVGVGYTF
.,TRBV28,.,14,TRBJ1-1,TGTGCCAGCAGGACTCAGGGCCCCTACACTGAAGCTTTCTTT,CASRTQGPYTEAFF
.,TRBV7-2,.,14,TRBJ1-1,TGTGCCAGCAGGCAGGACAGAGTACTCACTGAAGCTTTCTTT,CASRQDRVLTEAFF
.,TRBV5-1,TRBD1,14,TRBJ1-1,TGCGCCAGCAGCTGGACAGGGGGCCACACTGAAGCTTTCTTT,CASSWTGGHTEAFF
.,TRBV29-1,.,11,TRBJ2-7,TGCAGCGTTACGACATCCTACGAGCAGTACTTC,CSVTTSYEQYF
.,TRBV24-1,.,15,TRBJ2-2,TGTGCCACCAGTGATCCTAGGACAGCAGTCGGGGAGCTGTTTTTT,CATSDPRTAVGELFF
once,TRBV7-2,.,16,TRBJ2-2,TGTGCCAGCAGCCCTCGACTAGGGGGGGGCGCCGGGGAGCTGTTTTTT,CASSPRLGGGAGELFF
.,TRBV3-1/TRBV3-2,.,16,TRBJ2-7,TGTGCCAGCAGCTCACGGCGGGGGCCGGAAGTCTACGAGCAGTACTTC,CASSSRRGPEVYEQYF
.,TRBV19,.,13,TRBJ2-1,TGTGCCAGTAGTGCCCAACAGGGAAATGAGCAGTTCTTC,CASSAQQGNEQFF
.,TRBV7-8,.,14,TRBJ1-4,TGTGCCAGCAGCCTTGGGGGGACTAATGAAAAACTGTTTTTT,CASSLGGTNEKLFF
.,TRBV18,.,15,TRBJ1-4,TGTGCCAGCTCACTGGACGGGGGGTTTCATGAAAAACTGTTTTTT,CASSLDGGFHEKLFF
.,TRBV18,.,15,TRBJ2-7,TGTGCCAGCTCATCCTCCCGAGGGGTGCCCAACGAGCAGTACTTC,CASSSSRGVPNEQYF
once,TRBV6-4,TRBD2,15,TRBJ2-3,TGTGCCAGCAGTGCTAGCGGGGCCATGACAGATACGCAGTATTTT,CASSASGAMTDTQYF
.,TRBV29-1,.,14,TRBJ2-1,TGCAGCGTGACGGACCCCCTTAAAGGCAATGAGCAGTTCTTC,CSVTDPLKGNEQFF
.,TRBV12-3/TRBV12-4,.,13,TRBJ1-4,TGTGCCAGCAGTTTAGCCAGGGGTGAAAAACTGTTTTTT,CASSLARGEKLFF
.,TRBV13,TRBD1,14,TRBJ1-1,TGTGCCAGCAGCTCGAACGACAGGGGCACTGAAGCTTTCTTT,CASSSNDRGTEAFF
few,TRBV27,TRBD1,17,TRBJ2-5,TGTGCCAGCAGTTTATCGGCAGGGGGCCGATCTGGAGAGACCCAGTACTTC,CASSLSAGGRSGETQYF
.,TRBV9,TRBD2,15,TRBJ2-1,TGTGCCAGCAGCGTGACGGGGGGGCCGTACAATGAGCAGTTCTTC,CASSVTGGPYNEQFF
.,TRBV6-5,.,15,TRBJ1-4,TGTGCCAGCAGTAAAAGACAATCCCTTAATGAAAAACTGTTTTTT,CASSKRQSLNEKLFF
.,TRBV19,TRBD1,12,TRBJ2-7,TGTGCCAGTAGTCCCTCAGGGGGCGAGCAGTACTTC,CASSPSGGEQYF
.,TRBV28,.,13,TRBJ2-7,TGTGCCAGCACGCAGGGGATCTCCTACGAGCAGTACTTC,CASTQGISYEQYF
.,TRBV5-1,.,17,TRBJ2-3,TGCGCCAGCAGCTTGGAAGGGGGTCTAGTTAGGACAGATACGCAGTATTTT,CASSLEGGLVRTDTQYF